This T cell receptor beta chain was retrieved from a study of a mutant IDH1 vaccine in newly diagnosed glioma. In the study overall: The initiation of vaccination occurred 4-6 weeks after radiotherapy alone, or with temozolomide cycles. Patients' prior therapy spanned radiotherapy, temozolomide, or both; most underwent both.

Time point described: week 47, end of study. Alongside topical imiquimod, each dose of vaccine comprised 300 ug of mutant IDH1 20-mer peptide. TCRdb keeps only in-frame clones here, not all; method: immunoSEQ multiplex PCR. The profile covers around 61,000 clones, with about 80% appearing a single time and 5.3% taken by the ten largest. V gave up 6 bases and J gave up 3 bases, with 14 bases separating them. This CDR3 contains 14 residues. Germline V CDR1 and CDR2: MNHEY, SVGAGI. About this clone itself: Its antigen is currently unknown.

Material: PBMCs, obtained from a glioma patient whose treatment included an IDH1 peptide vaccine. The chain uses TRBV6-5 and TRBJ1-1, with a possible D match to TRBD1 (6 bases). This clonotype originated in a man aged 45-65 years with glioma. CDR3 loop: CASRMDSLYTEAFF. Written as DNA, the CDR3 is TGTGCCAGCAGGATGGACAGCCTATACACTGAAGCTTTCTTT.